The 30 T cell receptor beta chains below were found in one sample sequenced in a study of blood T cell repertoires in COVID-19. Clones were read by immunoSEQ multiplex PCR, and TCRdb kept only the in-frame ones, dropping some. The repertoire holds roughly 32,000 clones, with almost 85% as singletons. Sequencing was performed on peripheral blood. These receptors came from an elderly man with active COVID-19.

This clone has more than one count but fewer than ten. This chain links TRBV9 with TRBJ1-6; 9 bases fit TRBD1. The CDR3 is made up of 15 amino acids. V trimming: 4 bases; J trimming: 5 bases; junction bases outside the gene matches: 4. The V gene's germline CDR1 is SGDLS and CDR2 YYNGEE. The CDR3 is CASSQGQGNNSPLHF. DNA for the CDR3: TGTGCCAGCAGCCAGGGACAGGGTAATAATTCACCCCTCCACTTT.

This chain links TRBV11-2 with TRBJ2-5; 9 bases map to TRBD2. CDR1 SGHAT and CDR2 FQNNGV come from the germline V gene. The CDR3 covers 13 residues. The V gene end was trimmed by 5 bases and the J gene end by 5 bases; junction bases not matched to a gene: 3. The CDR3 coding sequence is TGTGCCAGCAGCCTAGCGGGGTCCGAGACCCAGTACTTC. Amino acid sequence: CASSLAGSETQYF.

The rearrangement joins TRBV10-3 to TRBJ2-3; 10 bases fit TRBD1. The V gene's germline CDR1 is ENHRY and CDR2 SYGVKD. The J segment lost 3 bases and the V segment lost 4 bases, leaving 4 bases of the junction unmatched. The CDR3 is 15 residues long. DNA for the CDR3: TGTGCCATCAGTGGCCGGGACAGGGGTACAGATACGCAGTATTTT. It is translated as CAISGRDRGTDTQYF.

The chain recombines TRBV21-1 with TRBJ2-4; TRBD2, the D gene given by the table, was not confirmed from the DNA. TRBV21-1 is an annotated pseudogene. The CDR3 is 16 residues long. CDR3 region: CASSKGGGISKNIQYF. Written as DNA, the CDR3 is TGTGCCAGCAGCAAAGGGGGGGGCATTAGCAAAAACATTCAGTACTTC.

This clone was found once. V usage is TRBV5-4 and J usage is TRBJ2-1; a possible D gene is TRBD1 (6 bases). The CDR3 is made up of 16 amino acids. CDR1 and CDR2 from the germline V gene are SGHNT and YYREEE (reference sequence). V lost 4 bases and J lost 4, with 18 bases in between. CDR3 coding DNA: TGTGCCAGCAGCCTTGGTGGCGGGCAGGGGTACAATGAGCAGTTCTTC. Translation: CASSLGGGQGYNEQFF. Based on the CDR3 plus reference TRBV5-4 and TRBJ2-1, the full variable domain is ETGVTQSPTHLIKTRGQQVTLRCSSQSGHNTVSWYQQALGQGPQFIFQYYREEENGRGNFPPRFSGLQFPNYSSELNVNALELDDSALYLCASSLGGGQGYNEQFFGPGTRLTVL.

This chain joins TRBV19 and TRBJ2-1; D ambiguous. V lost 5 bases, J lost 7 bases, and 15 bases lay in between. The germline V gene encodes CDR1 LNHDA and CDR2 SQIVND (reference sequence). The CDR3 extends over 14 amino acids. CDR3 loop: CASSFSFPVNEQFF. The CDR3 nucleotides are TGTGCCAGTAGTTTTTCTTTCCCCGTTAATGAGCAGTTCTTC.

The chain is built from TRBV6-6 and TRBJ1-2; D gene unclear. The CDR3 has 14 residues. Trimming cost V 6 bases and J 6 bases, with 17 bases left between them. Germline CDR1 MNHNY, CDR2 SVGAGI (reference sequence). The CDR3 region has the DNA TGTGCCAGCAGAGTTGGAGCCGGGAGTGATGGCTACACCTTC. This encodes CASRVGAGSDGYTF.

The chain is built from TRBV3-1 (or the pseudogene TRBV3-2) and TRBJ1-6; possibly TRBD1 for D (6 bases). Germline V gene sequence: CDR1 LGHDT, CDR2 YNNKEL (reference sequence). This CDR3 contains 16 residues. V dropped 0 bases and J dropped 4 bases, with 10 bases sitting between them. The CDR3 loop is CASSQEGQQYNSPLHF. The CDR3 DNA follows: TGTGCCAGCAGCCAAGAAGGACAGCAATATAATTCACCCCTCCACTTT.

The chain combines TRBV7-2 with TRBJ1-6; weak D call: TRBD1 (5 bases). Trimming took 5 bases from V and 10 from J, leaving 18 bases between them. The germline gives CDR1 SGHTA, CDR2 FQGNSA. The CDR3 consists of 15 residues. CDR3 loop: CASSLRGDGSSPLHF. CDR3 nucleotides: TGTGCCAGCAGCCTCCGGGGGGACGGGAGCTCACCCCTCCACTTT. Supplemented by reference TRBV7-2 and TRBJ1-6, the full variable domain reads GAGVSQSPSNKVTEKGKDVELRCDPISGHTALYWYRQSLGQGLEFLIYFQGNSAPDKSGLPSDRFSAERTGGSVSTLTIQRTQQEDSAVYLCASSLRGDGSSPLHFGNGTRLTVT.

The rearrangement joins TRBV9 to TRBJ2-3; 11 positions match TRBD2. Germline CDR1 and CDR2: SGDLS and YYNGEE. The CDR3 has 16 amino acids. Losses at the gene ends were 3 bases for V and 5 bases for J; bases not matched to a gene: 8. CDR3 loop: CASSGVAGGIGDTQYF. CDR3 nucleotide sequence: TGTGCCAGCAGCGGAGTAGCGGGGGGGATAGGAGATACGCAGTATTTT.

The V gene is TRBV28, the J gene TRBJ2-3; 7 bases fit TRBD1. V lost 4 bases to trimming and J lost 4 bases; unmatched junction nucleotides: 8. The CDR3 has 15 residues. Germline V gives CDR1 MDHEN, CDR2 SYDVKM. CDR3 DNA sequence: TGTGCCAGCAGTTGGGACAGAACCTTCGCAGATACGCAGTATTTT. It translates to CASSWDRTFADTQYF.

This clone was detected only once. V gene TRBV18 combines with J gene TRBJ2-3; unclear D gene. Trimming pared 0 bases from V and 6 bases from J, leaving 13 bases between. CDR3 length: 15 amino acids. Per germline, CDR1 KGHSH and CDR2 LQKENI. The CDR3 loop is CASSPPLPSFDTQYF. The DNA of the CDR3 is TGTGCCAGCTCACCACCGCTTCCTAGTTTTGATACGCAGTATTTT.

This sequence joins TRBV19 and TRBJ2-7; tentatively, D is TRBD2 (6 bases). The CDR3 sequence is 15 residues long. V was shortened by 5 bases and J by 0 bases, with 14 bases between the two germline ends. Per germline, CDR1 LNHDA and CDR2 SQIVND (reference sequence). The DNA for the CDR3 is TGTGCCAGTAGTCCGGGACTCCCGAGCTCCTACGAGCAGTACTTC. Protein product: CASSPGLPSSYEQYF.

V and J are TRBV19 and TRBJ2-7; D gene uncertain. CDR3 length equals 9 residues. From germline, CDR1 is LNHDA and CDR2 SQIVND (reference sequence). Between the trimmed V and J ends, which lost 10 bases and 4 bases, there was a span of 5 bases. CDR3 region: CATCYEQYF. The CDR3, as DNA: TGTGCCACCTGTTACGAGCAGTACTTC.

In this sample, this clone turned up a few times. The chain uses TRBV11-1 and TRBJ2-7; perhaps TRBD2 as D (6 bases). Per the germline V gene, CDR1 is SGHAT and CDR2 is FQDESV (reference sequence). CDR3 length: 14 amino acids. Trimming pared 5 bases from V and 0 bases from J, leaving 11 bases between. CDR3 in amino acids: CASSKEGFSYEQYF. CDR3 in DNA: TGTGCCAGCAGCAAGGAGGGCTTCTCCTACGAGCAGTACTTC.

The rearrangement uses TRBV5-5 and TRBJ2-7, with 8 bases identical to TRBD2. CDR1 SGHKS and CDR2 YYEKEE come from the germline V gene (reference sequence). This CDR3 comprises 17 residues. Trimming took 4 bases from V and 3 from J; bases not matched to a gene: 15. The CDR3 sequence is CASSGGGGLARYYEQYF. The CDR3 DNA follows: TGTGCCAGCAGCGGGGGGGGCGGACTAGCCCGGTACTACGAGCAGTACTTC.

This clone was detected a few times. V usage is TRBV19 and J usage is TRBJ2-7; possibly TRBD1 for D (6 bases). V lost 6 bases to trimming and J lost 0 bases, with 12 bases between them. CDR1 is LNHDA, CDR2 SQIVND, per germline (reference sequence). CDR3 length: 14 amino acids. The CDR3: CASRPQGSSYEQYF. The CDR3, as DNA: TGTGCCAGTAGACCTCAGGGGAGCTCCTACGAGCAGTACTTC.

This clone has just a few counts. The chain links TRBV5-4 to TRBJ2-7; maybe TRBD1 (6 bases). The germline CDR1 and CDR2 sequences are SGHNT and YYREEE (reference sequence). This CDR3 contains 13 residues. The germline V and J ends were trimmed by 4 bases and 2 bases, with 10 bases remaining between them. CDR3 nucleotide sequence: TGTGCCAGCAGCCCGGACAGAGCCTACGAGCAGTACTTC. Translation: CASSPDRAYEQYF.

This chain uses TRBV14 with TRBJ1-3; D gene unclear. CDR3 size: 13 residues. V lost 3 bases and J lost 4, with 7 bases in between. Germline-derived CDR1 and CDR2 are SGHDN and FVKESK. CDR3 sequence reads: CASSQLSGNTIYF. The DNA for the CDR3 is TGTGCCAGCAGCCAGTTATCGGGAAACACCATATATTTT.

The V and J genes are TRBV2 and TRBJ2-5; 9 bases are a match to TRBD2. CDR3 length: 15 residues. From germline, CDR1 is SNHLY and CDR2 FYNNEI. V gave up 2 bases and J gave up 5 bases; unmatched junction bases: 6. The CDR3, as DNA: TGTGCCAGCAGTGAACAGGGTCTAGCGGGGGAGACCCAGTACTTC. Encoded protein: CASSEQGLAGETQYF.

The chain employs TRBV5-1 and TRBJ2-3, with 9 bases that match TRBD1. Germline assignment: CDR1 SGHRS and CDR2 YFSETQ. Trimming removed 5 bases from V and 3 bases from J; junction bases left unmatched: 7. The CDR3 spans 15 residues. The CDR3 DNA reads as TGCGCCAGCAGTCAGGACAGGGGAATGACAGATACGCAGTATTTT. Translated, it gives CASSQDRGMTDTQYF. The variable domain in full, with the rest retrieved from reference TRBV5-1 and TRBJ2-3, is KAGVTQTPRYLIKTRGQQVTLSCSPISGHRSVSWYQQTPGQGLQFLFEYFSETQRNKGNFPGRFSGRQFSNSRSEMNVSTLELGDSALYLCASSQDRGMTDTQYFGPGTRLTVL.

This sequence joins TRBV19 and TRBJ1-1; 9 bases are shared with TRBD1. The germline V gene encodes CDR1 LNHDA and CDR2 SQIVND (reference sequence). V lost 6 bases, J lost 4 bases, and 3 bases stayed unmatched. There are 13 residues in the CDR3. The CDR3 sequence is CASRMTGGTEAFF. CDR3 coding DNA: TGTGCCAGTAGGATGACAGGGGGCACTGAAGCTTTCTTT.

The gene calls are TRBV5-1 and TRBJ1-4; a possible D gene is TRBD1 (5 bases). CDR1 and CDR2 (germline): SGHRS, YFSETQ. V dropped 5 bases and J dropped 8 bases, with 10 bases sitting between them. The CDR3 totals 12 residues. The CDR3 region has the DNA TGCGCCAGCAGACGAGGACAAGAAAAACTGTTTTTT. It yields the protein CASRRGQEKLFF. Together with reference TRBV5-1 and TRBJ1-4, the CDR3 gives the full variable domain: KAGVTQTPRYLIKTRGQQVTLSCSPISGHRSVSWYQQTPGQGLQFLFEYFSETQRNKGNFPGRFSGRQFSNSRSEMNVSTLELGDSALYLCASRRGQEKLFFGSGTQLSVL.

The V and J genes are TRBV14 and TRBJ2-1, with a weak D call TRBD1 (6 bases). Germline CDR1 is SGHDN and CDR2 is FVKESK. V was trimmed by 5 bases and J by 4 bases, leaving 9 bases between them. This CDR3 is 13 amino acids long. CDR3 in DNA: TGTGCCAGCAGCTCAACAGGGTACAATGAGCAGTTCTTC. Encoded protein: CASSSTGYNEQFF.

The genes are TRBV6-6 and TRBJ2-3; TRBD1 is a possible D gene (5 bases). Between the trimmed V and J ends, which lost 6 bases and 2 bases, there was a span of 9 bases. Germline V gives CDR1 MNHNY, CDR2 SVGAGI (reference sequence). The CDR3 has 13 residues. The chain's CDR3 is CASSRQITDTQYF. As DNA, the CDR3 is TGTGCCAGCAGCCGACAGATCACAGATACGCAGTATTTT.

As DNA, the CDR3 is TGTGCCAGCAGCGTATTTGGCGGCCCGGATCAGCCCCAGCATTTT. Amino acids: CASSVFGGPDQPQHF. The J gene is TRBJ1-5, the V gene TRBV6-2 or TRBV6-3; D remains unclear. The CDR3 covers 15 residues. Trimming stripped 6 bases from V and 5 bases from J, with 17 bases between. CDR1 is MNHEY and CDR2 is SVGEGT in the germline V gene.

This chain links TRBV6-1 with TRBJ2-1; 7 nucleotides line up with TRBD2. CDR1 is MNHNS and CDR2 is SASEGT in the germline V gene. This CDR3 is 15 amino acids long. Trimming at V came to 2 bases and at J to 1 base, leaving 2 bases not matched to a gene. The CDR3 protein is CASSERGVSYNEQFF. DNA of the CDR3: TGTGCCAGCAGTGAACGGGGGGTGTCCTACAATGAGCAGTTCTTC.

A single count supports this clone. The genes are TRBV4-2 and TRBJ1-1, with 8 bases identical to TRBD1. After removal of 0 bases from V and 3 bases from J, the junction contained 3 bases not matched to a gene. Germline V gene lookup returns CDR1 LGHNA and CDR2 YNFKEQ. The length of the CDR3 is 15 residues. In DNA, the CDR3 is TGTGCCAGCAGCCAAGATGGACAGGGTTACACTGAAGCTTTCTTT. Its protein product is CASSQDGQGYTEAFF.

The chain couples TRBV4-3 to TRBJ1-2, with D unresolved. Trimming took 2 bases from V and 1 from J, leaving 11 bases between them. Germline CDR1 reads LGHNA; CDR2 reads YSLEER. CDR3 length equals 15 residues. The CDR3 here is CASSQRVAGNYGYTF. CDR3 DNA: TGCGCCAGCAGCCAAAGGGTGGCGGGTAACTATGGCTACACCTTC.

This rearrangement joins TRBV18 to TRBJ1-1; no reliable D call. Per germline, CDR1 KGHSH and CDR2 LQKENI. Trimming shortened V by 6 bases and J by 6 bases, and 11 bases separated the two germline ends. CDR3 size: 12 residues. CDR3 amino acids: CASSSGIPEAFF. The CDR3 nucleotides read TGTGCCAGCTCGTCGGGGATTCCTGAAGCTTTCTTT.